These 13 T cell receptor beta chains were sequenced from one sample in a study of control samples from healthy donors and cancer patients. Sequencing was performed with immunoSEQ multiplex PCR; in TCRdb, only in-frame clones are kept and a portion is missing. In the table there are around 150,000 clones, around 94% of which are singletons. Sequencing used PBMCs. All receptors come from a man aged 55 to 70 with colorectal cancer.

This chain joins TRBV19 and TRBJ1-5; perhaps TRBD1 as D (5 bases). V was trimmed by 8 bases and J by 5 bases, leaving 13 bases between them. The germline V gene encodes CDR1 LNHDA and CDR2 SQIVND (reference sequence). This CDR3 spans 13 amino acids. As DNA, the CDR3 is TGTGCCAGTGGCGGGGACGTCGATCAGCCCCAGCATTTT. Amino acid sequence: CASGGDVDQPQHF. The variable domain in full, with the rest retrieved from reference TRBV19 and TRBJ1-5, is DGGITQSPKYLFRKEGQNVTLSCEQNLNHDAMYWYRQDPGQGLRLIYYSQIVNDFQKGDIAEGYSVSREKKESFPLTVTSAQKNPTAFYLCASGGDVDQPQHFGDGTRLSIL.

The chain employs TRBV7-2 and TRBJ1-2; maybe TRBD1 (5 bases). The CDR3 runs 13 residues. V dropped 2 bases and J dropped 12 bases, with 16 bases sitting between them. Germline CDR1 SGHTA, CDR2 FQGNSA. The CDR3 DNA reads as TGTGCCAGCAGCTTAAGTATTCAGGGAATCAACACCTTC. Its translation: CASSLSIQGINTF. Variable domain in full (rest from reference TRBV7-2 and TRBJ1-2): GAGVSQSPSNKVTEKGKDVELRCDPISGHTALYWYRQSLGQGLEFLIYFQGNSAPDKSGLPSDRFSAERTGGSVSTLTIQRTQQEDSAVYLCASSLSIQGINTFGSGTRLTVV.

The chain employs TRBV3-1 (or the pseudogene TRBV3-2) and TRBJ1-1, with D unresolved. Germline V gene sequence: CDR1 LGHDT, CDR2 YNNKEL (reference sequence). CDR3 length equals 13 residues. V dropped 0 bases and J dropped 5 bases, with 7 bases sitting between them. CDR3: CASSQDGGTEAFF. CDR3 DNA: TGTGCCAGCAGCCAAGACGGTGGGACTGAAGCTTTCTTT.

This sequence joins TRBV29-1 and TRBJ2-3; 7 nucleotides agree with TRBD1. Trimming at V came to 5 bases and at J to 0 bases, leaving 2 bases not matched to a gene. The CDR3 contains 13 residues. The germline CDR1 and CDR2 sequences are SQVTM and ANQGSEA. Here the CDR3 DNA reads TGCAGCGTTCGGGGACAGAGCACAGATACGCAGTATTTT. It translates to CSVRGQSTDTQYF.

Here the CDR3 DNA reads TGTGCCAGCAGGCTGACGACAGCTAACCCTGAAGCTTTCTTT. Its protein product is CASRLTTANPEAFF. The rearrangement joins TRBV6-5 to TRBJ1-1; D possibly corresponds to TRBD1 (5 bases). Germline V gene lookup returns CDR1 MNHEY and CDR2 SVGAGI. The CDR3 loop spans 14 amino acids. V was clipped by 6 bases and J by 6 bases, with 17 bases between them.

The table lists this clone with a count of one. CDR3 sequence reads: CASSDGTVDYEQYF. The CDR3 DNA follows: TGTGCCAGCAGTGACGGGACAGTTGACTACGAGCAGTACTTC. The V call is TRBV2, the J call TRBJ2-7; 7 nucleotides agree with TRBD1. Germline V gene data show CDR1 as SNHLY and CDR2 as FYNNEI. The CDR3 consists of 14 residues. With V trimmed by 3 bases and J by 3 bases, 5 bases remained unmatched.

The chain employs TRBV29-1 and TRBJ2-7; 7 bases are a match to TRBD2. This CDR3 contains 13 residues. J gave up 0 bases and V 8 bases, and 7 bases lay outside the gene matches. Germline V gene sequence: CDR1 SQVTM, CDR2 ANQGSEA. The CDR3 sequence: CSSREGTSYEQYF. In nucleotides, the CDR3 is TGCAGCTCCAGGGAGGGGACCTCCTACGAGCAGTACTTC.

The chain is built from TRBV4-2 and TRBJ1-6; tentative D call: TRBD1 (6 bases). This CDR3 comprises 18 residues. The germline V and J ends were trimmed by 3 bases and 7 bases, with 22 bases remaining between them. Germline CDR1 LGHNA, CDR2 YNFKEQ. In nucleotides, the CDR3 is TGTGCCAGCAGCCATTCTTCCGGGACACCCGAAGGAAATTCACCCCTCCACTTT. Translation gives CASSHSSGTPEGNSPLHF.

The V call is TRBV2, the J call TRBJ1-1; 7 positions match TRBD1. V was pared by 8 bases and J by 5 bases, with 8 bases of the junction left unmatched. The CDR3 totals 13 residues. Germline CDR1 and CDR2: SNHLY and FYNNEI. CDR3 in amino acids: CASLGGPGTEAFF. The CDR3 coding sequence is TGTGCCAGCTTAGGGGGCCCAGGGACTGAAGCTTTCTTT.

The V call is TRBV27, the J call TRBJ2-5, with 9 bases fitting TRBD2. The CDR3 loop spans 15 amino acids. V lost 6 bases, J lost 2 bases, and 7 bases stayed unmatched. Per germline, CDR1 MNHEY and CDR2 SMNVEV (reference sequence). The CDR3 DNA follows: TGTGCCAGCAGCCCCGGGACTAGCAATCAAGAGACCCAGTACTTC. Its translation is CASSPGTSNQETQYF.

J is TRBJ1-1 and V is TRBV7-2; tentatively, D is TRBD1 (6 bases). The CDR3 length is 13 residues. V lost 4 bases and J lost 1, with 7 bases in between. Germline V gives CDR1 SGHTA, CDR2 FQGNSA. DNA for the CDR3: TGTGCCAGCAGCTGGACAGAGAACACTGAAGCTTTCTTT. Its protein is CASSWTENTEAFF.

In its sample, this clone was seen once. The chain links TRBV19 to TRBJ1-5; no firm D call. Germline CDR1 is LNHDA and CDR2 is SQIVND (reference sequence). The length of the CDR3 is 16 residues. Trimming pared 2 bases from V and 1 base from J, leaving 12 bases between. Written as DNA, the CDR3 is TGTGCCAGTAGTATACCCCCCACAGAAAGCAATCAGCCCCAGCATTTT. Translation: CASSIPPTESNQPQHF.

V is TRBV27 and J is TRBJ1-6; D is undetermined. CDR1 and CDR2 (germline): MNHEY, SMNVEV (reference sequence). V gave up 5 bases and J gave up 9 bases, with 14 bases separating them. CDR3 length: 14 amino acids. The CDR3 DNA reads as TGTGCCAGCAGTCCATTGACCCTGGGTTCACCCCTCCACTTT. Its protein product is CASSPLTLGSPLHF.